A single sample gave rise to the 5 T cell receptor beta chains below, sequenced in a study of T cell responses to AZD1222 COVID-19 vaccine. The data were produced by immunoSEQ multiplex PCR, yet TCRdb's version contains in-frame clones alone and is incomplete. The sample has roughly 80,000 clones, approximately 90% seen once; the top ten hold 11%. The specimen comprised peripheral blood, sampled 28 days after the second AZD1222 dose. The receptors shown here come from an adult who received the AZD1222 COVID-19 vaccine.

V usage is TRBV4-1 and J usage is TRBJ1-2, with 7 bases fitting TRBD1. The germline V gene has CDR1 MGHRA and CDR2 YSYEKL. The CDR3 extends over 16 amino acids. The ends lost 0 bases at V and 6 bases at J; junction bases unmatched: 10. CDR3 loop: CASSQDPSLTGDGYTF. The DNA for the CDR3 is TGCGCCAGCAGCCAAGATCCCTCTCTCACAGGGGATGGCTACACCTTC.

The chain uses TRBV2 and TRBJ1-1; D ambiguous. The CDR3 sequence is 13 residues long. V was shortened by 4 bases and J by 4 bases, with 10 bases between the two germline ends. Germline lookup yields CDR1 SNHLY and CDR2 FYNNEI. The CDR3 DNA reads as TGTGCCAGCAGTGGATGGACCCTCACTGAAGCTTTCTTT. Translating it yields CASSGWTLTEAFF.

The CDR3: CASSPSGRGMNTEAFF. In DNA, the CDR3 is TGTGCCAGCAGCCCCTCGGGGAGGGGAATGAACACTGAAGCTTTCTTT. The rearrangement links TRBV7-9 to TRBJ1-1; a possible D gene is TRBD1 (5 bases). Germline loops: CDR1 SEHNR, CDR2 FQNEAQ (reference sequence). Between the trimmed V and J ends, which lost 5 bases and 0 bases, there was a span of 16 bases. The CDR3 length is 16 residues.

The CDR3 loop reads CASSLVPGNTIYF. In nucleotides, the CDR3 is TGTGCCAGCAGCTTAGTCCCTGGAAACACCATATATTTT. The chain has TRBV11-3 and TRBJ1-3; D unclear. Germline V gene data show CDR1 as SGHNT and CDR2 as YENEEA. Trimming removed 1 base from V and 2 bases from J, with 3 bases in between. CDR3 length equals 13 residues.

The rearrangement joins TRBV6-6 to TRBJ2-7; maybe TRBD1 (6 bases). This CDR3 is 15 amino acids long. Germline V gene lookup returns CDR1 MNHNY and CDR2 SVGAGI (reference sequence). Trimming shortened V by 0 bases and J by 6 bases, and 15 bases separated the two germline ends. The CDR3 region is CASSYSTQGMSEQYF. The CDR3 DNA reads TGTGCCAGCAGTTACTCGACCCAGGGGATGTCCGAGCAGTACTTC.